A selection of T cell receptor beta chains follows, all from one sample in a study of shared clonotypes between healthy human individuals. TCRdb keeps only in-frame clones here, not all; method: immunoSEQ multiplex PCR. This table has hundreds of thousands of clones, less than 85% appearing once. Sequenced: memory CD4+ T cells sorted from blood. The receptors were sampled from a woman aged 25 to 39 in good health. CDR3s include the opening cysteine and the closing phenylalanine or tryptophan. The D gene is left open where the match is weak.

v_call: TRBV29-1; d_call: -; cdr3_aa: CSVSAISGSYEQYF
v_call: TRBV5-1; d_call: -; cdr3_aa: CASSLGPRGEESGANVLTF
v_call: TRBV14; d_call: -; cdr3_aa: CASSQGRTYLYEQYF
v_call: TRBV19; d_call: TRBD2; cdr3_aa: CASSSILAPSGLGAYEQYF
v_call: TRBV28; d_call: TRBD1; cdr3_aa: CASSVPGTGGAEQYF
v_call: TRBV28; d_call: -; cdr3_aa: CASSSGGGTWNEQFF
v_call: TRBV5-6; d_call: -; cdr3_aa: CASWTRRPNYGYTF
v_call: TRBV28; d_call: -; cdr3_aa: CASSRGGGISSYEQYF
v_call: TRBV11-3; d_call: -; cdr3_aa: CASSLDHGTPGELFF
v_call: TRBV7-2; d_call: -; cdr3_aa: CASSTAGAVGYTF
v_call: TRBV5-4; d_call: -; cdr3_aa: CASSTDPHNEQFF
v_call: TRBV5-1; d_call: TRBD1; cdr3_aa: CASSLVGQGPDTQYF
v_call: TRBV19; d_call: -; cdr3_aa: CASSIAIDPQGPQHF
v_call: TRBV18; d_call: -; cdr3_aa: CASSPKRKIRGYTF
v_call: TRBV27; d_call: TRBD2; cdr3_aa: CASSVRTSGEQFF
v_call: TRBV6-5; d_call: -; cdr3_aa: CASSNGWSTEAFF
v_call: TRBV30; d_call: -; cdr3_aa: CAWSVLLNQQFF
v_call: TRBV7-6; d_call: -; cdr3_aa: CASSPGNSNQPQHF
v_call: TRBV7-8; d_call: TRBD1; cdr3_aa: CASSSTGTSNYEQYF
v_call: TRBV10-3; d_call: -; cdr3_aa: CAISETGANQPQHF
v_call: TRBV15; d_call: TRBD2; cdr3_aa: CATSRALAVKDEQFF
v_call: TRBV9; d_call: -; cdr3_aa: CASSEQVASYEQYF
v_call: TRBV6-5; d_call: -; cdr3_aa: CASGGAISNQPQHF
v_call: TRBV25-1; d_call: -; cdr3_aa: CASSEYSEKLFF
v_call: TRBV19; d_call: -; cdr3_aa: CASSGGLGNQPQHF
v_call: TRBV27; d_call: -; cdr3_aa: CASRPADHYGYTF
v_call: TRBV28; d_call: -; cdr3_aa: CASSPSRRGNTEAFF
v_call: TRBV28; d_call: -; cdr3_aa: CASRPTGSYGYTF
v_call: TRBV7-2; d_call: -; cdr3_aa: CAGGGISGNTIYF
v_call: TRBV29-1; d_call: TRBD2; cdr3_aa: CSVRGGQETQYF
v_call: TRBV4-1; d_call: TRBD2; cdr3_aa: CASSPVAGEQYF
v_call: TRBV19; d_call: TRBD2; cdr3_aa: CASSTTPTSGTVQETQYF
v_call: TRBV6-5; d_call: -; cdr3_aa: CASRGSGETQYF
v_call: TRBV5-1; d_call: TRBD2; cdr3_aa: CASSNGLAGGEQYF
v_call: TRBV9; d_call: TRBD1; cdr3_aa: CASSVGQGGDEKLFF
v_call: TRBV10-2; d_call: TRBD1; cdr3_aa: CASREQTDRGGYTF